This entry lists 27 T cell receptor beta chains sequenced from one sample in a study of shared clonotypes between healthy human individuals. Selected positively for CCR7 and CD45RO-negative, naive CD8 cells excluded terminally differentiated effector memory CD45RA+ cells. Clones were read by immunoSEQ multiplex PCR, and TCRdb kept only the in-frame ones, dropping some. The repertoire has about 2.2 million clones, around 93% of them found once; the top ten carry under 2%. Sequencing input: naive CD8+ T cells from PBMCs. The source of these receptors is a young man in good health. Some clones in this sample may be carry-over from other donors' samples.

V usage is TRBV9 and J usage is TRBJ2-3; tentative D call: TRBD2 (5 bases). CDR3 length: 15 residues. Trimming pared 3 bases from V and 0 bases from J, leaving 11 bases between. Germline loops: CDR1 SGDLS, CDR2 YYNGEE. DNA of the CDR3: TGTGCCAGCAGCGAAGGCGGAGGCAGCACAGATACGCAGTATTTT. Encoded protein: CASSEGGGSTDTQYF.

V and J are TRBV7-6 and TRBJ2-3, with D unclear. The CDR3 totals 17 residues. Between the trimmed V and J ends, which lost 0 bases and 2 bases, there was a span of 15 bases. CDR1 is SGHVS, CDR2 FNYEAQ, per germline. As DNA, the CDR3 is TGTGCCAGCAGCTTAGCGGTGCGGACCACCCACACAGATACGCAGTATTTT. Its translation: CASSLAVRTTHTDTQYF. Full variable domain (missing parts from reference TRBV7-6 and TRBJ2-3): GAGVSQSPRYKVTKRGQDVALRCDPISGHVSLYWYRQALGQGPEFLTYFNYEAQQDKSGLPNDRFSAERPEGSISTLTIQRTEQRDSAMYRCASSLAVRTTHTDTQYFGPGTRLTVL.

The chain recombines TRBV5-5 with TRBJ2-7; 10 nucleotides agree with TRBD2. CDR1 SGHKS and CDR2 YYEKEE come from the germline V gene (reference sequence). This CDR3 is built from 16 residues. With V trimmed by 4 bases and J by 4 bases, 11 bases remained unmatched. This CDR3 reads CASSITSSGSPYEQYF. As DNA, the CDR3 is TGTGCCAGCAGCATCACCTCTAGCGGGAGTCCGTACGAGCAGTACTTC.

The CDR3 DNA is TGTGCCAGTAGTATTGAGGGGACAGGGGGCTACGAGCAGTACTTC. Protein sequence: CASSIEGTGGYEQYF. This chain links TRBV19 with TRBJ2-7; TRBD1 matches at 11 bases. The trim removed 3 bases at V and 3 bases at J, leaving 4 bases unmatched. The germline V gene encodes CDR1 LNHDA and CDR2 SQIVND (reference sequence). The CDR3 has 15 amino acids.

The rearrangement joins TRBV29-1 to TRBJ2-4; D is undetermined. This CDR3 is built from 13 residues. Germline loops: CDR1 SQVTM, CDR2 ANQGSEA. Between the trimmed V and J ends, which lost 4 bases and 3 bases, there was a span of 10 bases. This CDR3 reads CSVAVRSKNIQYF. The DNA of the CDR3 is TGCAGCGTTGCGGTCCGCAGCAAAAACATTCAGTACTTC.

Concerning this clone itself: Within the sample, other DNA sequences also encode this same CDR3. V gene TRBV5-1 combines with J gene TRBJ2-7, with D possibly matching TRBD2 (5 bases). Trimming took 0 bases from V and 4 from J, leaving 8 bases between them. This CDR3 spans 13 amino acids. Germline V gene lookup returns CDR1 SGHRS and CDR2 YFSETQ. CDR3 nucleotide sequence: TGCGCCAGCAGCTTGGCGGGGAGTTACGAGCAGTACTTC. Protein product: CASSLAGSYEQYF.

V and J are TRBV5-1 and TRBJ2-1, with 10 positions matching TRBD2. J gave up 8 bases and V 1 base, and 12 bases lay outside the gene matches. The germline gives CDR1 SGHRS, CDR2 YFSETQ. This CDR3 comprises 17 residues. CDR3 in DNA: TGCGCCAGCAGCTTGTATAAGCGGGAGGGAGGAGACGATGAGCAGTTCTTC. Translating it yields CASSLYKREGGDDEQFF.

This rearrangement joins TRBV4-1 to TRBJ2-7; 8 bases are a match to TRBD1. CDR3 length: 14 residues. The V segment lost 4 bases and the J segment 3 bases; nucleotides outside the gene matches: 5. Per the germline V gene, CDR1 is MGHRA and CDR2 is YSYEKL. The CDR3 nucleotides are TGCGCCAGCAGCCTAGGACAGGGTGGCTACGAGCAGTACTTC. It encodes CASSLGQGGYEQYF.

The J gene is TRBJ2-2, the V gene TRBV6-6; D gene unclear. The germline gives CDR1 MNHNY, CDR2 SVGAGI (reference sequence). CDR3 length: 15 amino acids. The V end lost 7 bases, the J end lost 6 bases, and 18 bases lay between the germline ends. CDR3 region: CASIERSESAGELFF. The CDR3, as DNA: TGTGCCAGCATTGAACGTTCGGAGTCGGCCGGGGAGCTGTTTTTT.

The J gene is TRBJ1-2, the V gene TRBV27; TRBD1 might be the D (5 bases). The CDR3 has 15 residues. Trimming stripped 4 bases from V and 6 bases from J, with 18 bases between. Per germline, CDR1 MNHEY and CDR2 SMNVEV (reference sequence). Here the CDR3 reads CASSSYGQEGDGYTF. CDR3 sequence (DNA): TGTGCCAGCAGTTCCTACGGACAAGAAGGGGATGGCTACACCTTC.

The rearrangement links TRBV4-1 to TRBJ2-3; perhaps D is TRBD1 or TRBD2 (5 bases each). V dropped 8 bases and J dropped 5 bases, with 20 bases sitting between them. The CDR3 contains 15 residues. Germline V CDR1 and CDR2: MGHRA, YSYEKL. CDR3 in amino acids: CASRLLGSQGDTQYF. The CDR3 nucleotides read TGCGCCAGCCGCTTATTGGGGAGTCAGGGAGATACGCAGTATTTT.

The J gene is TRBJ2-7, the V gene TRBV18; 7 nucleotides match TRBD2. The length of the CDR3 is 14 residues. Germline values: CDR1 KGHSH, CDR2 LQKENI. The V and J ends lost 0 bases and 4 bases, in that order; junction bases with no gene match: 3. For the CDR3, the DNA is TGTGCCAGCTCACCACCGCGGGAGCTATACGAGCAGTACTTC. This codes for CASSPPRELYEQYF. Full variable domain (rest looked up from reference TRBV18 and TRBJ2-7): NAGVMQNPRHLVRRRGQEARLRCSPMKGHSHVYWYRQLPEEGLKFMVYLQKENIIDESGMPKERFSAEFPKEGPSILRIQQVVRGDSAAYFCASSPPRELYEQYFGPGTRLTVT.

V is TRBV14 and J is TRBJ2-7, with no clear D. The V gene lost 0 bases and the J gene lost 3 bases, with 9 bases spanning the gap. The germline gives CDR1 SGHDN, CDR2 FVKESK. The CDR3 runs to 14 residues. CDR3 in DNA: TGTGCCAGCAGCCAAGATATCACAGTCTACGAGCAGTACTTC. It specifies CASSQDITVYEQYF.

This CDR3 is CASSLLGLAGEGGNEQFF. The CDR3 coding sequence is TGTGCCAGCAGTTTATTGGGACTAGCGGGAGAGGGTGGGAATGAGCAGTTCTTC. V is TRBV27 and J is TRBJ2-1; 14 bases fit TRBD2. With 1 base clipped from V and 7 bases from J, the junction kept 9 bases outside the gene matches. There are 18 residues in the CDR3. In germline, CDR1 is MNHEY, CDR2 SMNVEV (reference sequence).

The chain combines TRBV27 with TRBJ2-3; TRBD1 or TRBD2 may be the D gene (5 bases each). The V end lost 1 base, the J end lost 4 bases, and 15 bases lay between the germline ends. The CDR3 contains 16 residues. Germline lookup yields CDR1 MNHEY and CDR2 SMNVEV (reference sequence). This CDR3 reads CASSLYNRRGADTQYF. CDR3 DNA: TGTGCCAGCAGTTTATATAACCGCCGAGGGGCAGATACGCAGTATTTT.

The chain couples TRBV7-3 to TRBJ2-1, with unresolved D. Germline CDR1 reads SGHTA; CDR2 reads FQGTGA. The CDR3 is 13 residues long. The ends were cut back, 2 bases at V and 4 bases at J, with 6 bases in the middle. CDR3 amino acids: CASSLAAYNEQFF. CDR3 nucleotide sequence: TGTGCCAGCAGCTTAGCGGCTTACAATGAGCAGTTCTTC.

This chain uses TRBV19 with TRBJ2-1, with 8 nucleotides matching TRBD2. CDR1 is LNHDA and CDR2 is SQIVND in the germline V gene (reference sequence). The CDR3 is 15 residues long. With V trimmed by 1 base and J by 10 bases, 9 bases remained unmatched. The DNA for the CDR3 is TGTGCCAGTAGTATAGGGGCTAGCGGGTTCAGCGAGCAGTTCTTC. It is translated as CASSIGASGFSEQFF.

The chain recombines TRBV2 with TRBJ1-5; TRBD1 aligns across 11 bases. The CDR3 sequence is 16 residues long. The germline V gene has CDR1 SNHLY and CDR2 FYNNEI. J was trimmed by 6 bases and V by 5 bases; bases with no gene match: 9. The DNA for the CDR3 is TGTGCCAGCAGTTCCCTGGGACAGGGGGAGCGTCAGCCCCAGCATTTT. Protein product: CASSSLGQGERQPQHF.

This chain joins TRBV4-1 and TRBJ2-5, with TRBD2 matching 7 bases. Germline lookup yields CDR1 MGHRA and CDR2 YSYEKL. The CDR3 is made up of 14 amino acids. The trim removed 2 bases at V and 3 bases at J, leaving 3 bases unmatched. The CDR3 region is CASSQQGLEETQYF. DNA for the CDR3: TGCGCCAGCAGCCAACAAGGACTAGAAGAGACCCAGTACTTC.

This clone was seen only once. The rearrangement joins TRBV11-1 to TRBJ2-1; D remains unclear. Trimming shortened V by 5 bases and J by 9 bases, and 11 bases separated the two germline ends. Germline V gene data show CDR1 as SGHAT and CDR2 as FQDESV (reference sequence). CDR3 length: 12 amino acids. The DNA of the CDR3 is TGTGCCAGCAGCGAAAGAGGAGTTGAGCAGTTCTTC. Translated: CASSERGVEQFF.

The chain is built from TRBV9 and TRBJ2-3, with D possibly TRBD2 on 5 matching bases. CDR3 length equals 13 residues. The V gene's germline CDR1 is SGDLS and CDR2 YYNGEE. V was clipped by 2 bases and J by 2 bases, with 6 bases between them. CDR3 region: CASSVLATDTQYF. CDR3 nucleotides: TGTGCCAGCAGCGTCCTAGCCACAGATACGCAGTATTTT.

Points on this clone: This specimen includes other DNA sequences encoding the same CDR3. The chain recombines TRBV9 with TRBJ2-2; either TRBD1 or TRBD2 may supply D (5 bases each). The CDR3 loop spans 12 amino acids. Looked up from germline, CDR1 is SGDLS and CDR2 is YYNGEE. Trimming removed 5 bases from V and 3 bases from J, with 5 bases in between. The DNA for the CDR3 is TGTGCCAGCAGGGGGGACACCGGGGAGCTGTTTTTT. This sequence encodes CASRGDTGELFF.

The V and J genes are TRBV10-1 and TRBJ2-1, with 13 bases matching TRBD2. In germline, CDR1 is WNHNN, CDR2 SYGVQD (reference sequence). Trimming removed 2 bases from V and 1 base from J; junction bases left unmatched: 8. This CDR3 contains 19 residues. The CDR3 sequence: CASSERGLAGFVSYNEQFF. The CDR3 coding sequence is TGCGCCAGCAGTGAGCGGGGACTAGCGGGATTTGTATCCTACAATGAGCAGTTCTTC.

This rearrangement joins TRBV4-3 to TRBJ2-1, with D unresolved. The V and J ends lost 0 bases and 7 bases respectively, with 16 bases between them. This CDR3 comprises 16 residues. CDR1 is LGHNA, CDR2 YSLEER, per germline. The CDR3 DNA reads TGCGCCAGCAGCCAAGAGTACCCCCAGTATGCAAATGAGCAGTTCTTC. Translating it yields CASSQEYPQYANEQFF.

The rearrangement joins TRBV29-1 to TRBJ2-3; 8 nucleotides align to TRBD1. The CDR3 runs to 16 residues. After removal of 1 base from V and 2 bases from J, the junction contained 8 bases not matched to a gene. The germline CDR1 and CDR2 sequences are SQVTM and ANQGSEA. The chain's CDR3 is CSVEVFGTGNTDTQYF. In DNA form, the CDR3 reads TGCAGCGTTGAAGTCTTCGGGACAGGAAACACAGATACGCAGTATTTT.

V gene TRBV29-1 combines with J gene TRBJ1-5; D call uncertain. This CDR3 contains 14 residues. Between the trimmed V and J ends, which lost 8 bases and 0 bases, there was a span of 14 bases. From germline, CDR1 is SQVTM and CDR2 ANQGSEA. The DNA of the CDR3 is TGCAGCCCCCGGGAGGAGAGTAGCAATCAGCCCCAGCATTTT. This translates into CSPREESSNQPQHF.

V usage is TRBV7-9 and J usage is TRBJ1-1; D unclear. The V gene's germline CDR1 is SEHNR and CDR2 FQNEAQ (reference sequence). Trimming left V 6 bases short and J 5 bases short, with 16 bases between. CDR3 length: 14 amino acids. CDR3 loop: CASRKEHSVTEAFF. CDR3 DNA: TGTGCCAGCAGGAAAGAGCACTCGGTTACTGAAGCTTTCTTT.